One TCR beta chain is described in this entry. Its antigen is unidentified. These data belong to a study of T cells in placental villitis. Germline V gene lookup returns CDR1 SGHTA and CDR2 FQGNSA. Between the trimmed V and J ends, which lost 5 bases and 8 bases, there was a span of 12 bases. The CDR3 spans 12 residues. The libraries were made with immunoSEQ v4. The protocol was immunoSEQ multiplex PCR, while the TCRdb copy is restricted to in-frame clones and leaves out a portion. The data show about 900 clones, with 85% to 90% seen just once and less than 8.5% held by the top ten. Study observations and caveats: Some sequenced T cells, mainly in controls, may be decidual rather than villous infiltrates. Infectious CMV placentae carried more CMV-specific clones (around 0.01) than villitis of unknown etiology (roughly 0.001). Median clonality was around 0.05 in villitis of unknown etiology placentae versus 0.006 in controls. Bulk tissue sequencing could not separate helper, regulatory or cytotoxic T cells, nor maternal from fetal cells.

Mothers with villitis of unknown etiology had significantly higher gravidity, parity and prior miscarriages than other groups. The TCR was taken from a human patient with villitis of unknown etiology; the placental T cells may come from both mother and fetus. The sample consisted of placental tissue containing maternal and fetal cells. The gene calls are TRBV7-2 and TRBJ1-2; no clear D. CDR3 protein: CASSKAPGGYTF. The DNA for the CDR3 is TGTGCCAGCAGCAAAGCACCGGGGGGCTACACCTTC.